The 32 T cell receptor beta chains presented below share a single source sample, sequenced in a study of regulatory T cells in long-lasting Graves disease. Time point indicated: persistent/refractory GD, antithyroid drugs over 5 years with positive TRAb. From PBMCs, RNA was extracted and then used to make the TCR library. Sequencing libraries for TCR beta were prepared with iRepertoire HTBI primers and Arm-PCR of CDR3 regions. TCRdb re-derived calls from the multiplex PCR reads in MiXCR, one entry per CDR3 protein. Found here are 300,000 to 500,000 distinct CDR3 sequences, around 21% of them singletons; the top ten hold around 21%. Material: peripheral blood mononuclear cells (PBMCs), obtained when the disease was refractory, from a patient treated with antithyroid drugs. Receptor source: a female donor with Graves disease.

This clonotype was seen at least ten times. CDR3 residues: CASSSSGQSYGYTF. Here the CDR3 DNA reads TGTGCCAGCTCATCATCGGGACAAAGCTATGGCTACACCTTC. The J gene is TRBJ1-2, the V gene TRBV18; maybe TRBD1 (6 bases). The V end was cut by 5 bases, the J end by 4 bases, with 14 bases between. This CDR3 contains 14 residues. The germline CDR1 and CDR2 sequences are KGHSH and LQKENI.

This clonotype was counted ten times or more. The J gene is TRBJ2-7, the V gene TRBV27; TRBD1 aligns across 7 bases. CDR3 length: 15 amino acids. Germline assignment: CDR1 MNHEY and CDR2 SMNVEV (reference sequence). J gave up 0 bases and V 5 bases, and 7 bases lay outside the gene matches. The DNA for the CDR3 is TGTGCCAGCAGTGACCAGACAGGGAGCTCCTACGAGCAGTACTTC. This encodes CASSDQTGSSYEQYF.

This clonotype showed up just a few times. This rearrangement joins TRBV20-1 to TRBJ2-7, with D perhaps TRBD1 (6 bases). CDR3 length equals 15 residues. Trimming removed 3 bases from V and 4 bases from J, with 19 bases in between. Looked up from germline, CDR1 is DFQATT and CDR2 is SNEGSKA (reference sequence). The CDR3, as DNA: TGCAGTGCTAGCGATACCGGGACACTACCGTACGAGCAGTACTTC. Residues: CSASDTGTLPYEQYF.

This clonotype was seen repeatedly, ten times or more. V usage is TRBV7-2 and J usage is TRBJ2-5; 7 bases are shared with TRBD2. V was clipped by 5 bases and J by 1 base; unmatched bases: 13. The germline V gene has CDR1 SGHTA and CDR2 FQGNSA. The CDR3 totals 17 residues. Here the CDR3 DNA reads TGTGCCAGCAGCCCTGAGCGGGGTCGGAGTTCCCAAGAGACCCAGTACTTC. Encoded protein: CASSPERGRSSQETQYF. The whole variable domain, filled in from reference TRBV7-2 and TRBJ2-5, reads GAGVSQSPSNKVTEKGKDVELRCDPISGHTALYWYRQSLGQGLEFLIYFQGNSAPDKSGLPSDRFSAERTGGSVSTLTIQRTQQEDSAVYLCASSPERGRSSQETQYFGPGTRLLVL.

The chain recombines TRBV20-1 with TRBJ2-2; no firm D call. CDR3 size: 15 residues. V was trimmed by 7 bases and J by 0 bases, leaving 15 bases between them. Germline V gene lookup returns CDR1 DFQATT and CDR2 SNEGSKA (reference sequence). CDR3 residues: CSVYADATNTGELFF. The CDR3 DNA follows: TGCAGTGTCTACGCTGACGCGACGAACACCGGGGAGCTGTTTTTT.

This clonotype was detected many times. The chain carries TRBV2 and TRBJ2-3, with D possibly being TRBD2 (5 bases). The CDR3 consists of 17 residues. Germline values: CDR1 SNHLY, CDR2 FYNNEI. V was trimmed by 4 bases and J by 1 base, leaving 18 bases between them. The CDR3 here is CASSVASRRSGTDTQYF. The DNA of the CDR3 is TGTGCCAGCAGTGTGGCTAGCCGGCGATCCGGCACAGATACGCAGTATTTT.

The chain couples TRBV19 to TRBJ1-5; 10 positions match TRBD1. V lost 6 bases, J lost 5 bases, and 10 bases stayed unmatched. Per the germline V gene, CDR1 is LNHDA and CDR2 is SQIVND (reference sequence). The CDR3 is 16 amino acids. Here the CDR3 reads CASRGGTGAFDQPQHF. As DNA, the CDR3 is TGTGCCAGTAGAGGCGGGACAGGGGCCTTTGATCAGCCCCAGCATTTT.

This rearrangement joins TRBV5-5 to TRBJ2-4; TRBD2 matches at 7 bases. Germline V gene data show CDR1 as SGHKS and CDR2 as YYEKEE (reference sequence). Trimming at V came to 4 bases and at J to 0 bases, leaving 16 bases not matched to a gene. CDR3 length: 19 residues. The CDR3 is CASSALGVEAGLAKNIQYF. The CDR3 nucleotides read TGTGCCAGCAGCGCCTTAGGGGTTGAAGCGGGGCTAGCCAAAAACATTCAGTACTTC.

The rearrangement links TRBV14 to TRBJ1-3; D uncertain. The CDR3 consists of 15 residues. V was pared by 1 base and J by 0 bases, with 7 bases between. CDR1 SGHDN and CDR2 FVKESK come from the germline V gene. The CDR3: CASSQAGSSGNTIYF. The CDR3 DNA is TGTGCCAGCAGCCAAGCGGGGAGCTCTGGAAACACCATATATTTT.

This clonotype was counted at least ten times. The chain links TRBV28 to TRBJ2-7; 11 bases agree with TRBD2. V shed 6 bases and J 2 bases; nucleotides not matched to a gene: 3. CDR3 length: 14 amino acids. Germline lookup yields CDR1 MDHEN and CDR2 SYDVKM. The chain's CDR3 is CASRTSGRTYEQYF. The CDR3 bases are TGTGCCAGCAGAACTAGCGGGAGAACCTACGAGCAGTACTTC.

There are a few counts of this clonotype. This chain joins TRBV18 and TRBJ1-5; TRBD1 might be the D (5 bases). V was clipped by 3 bases and J by 5 bases, with 11 bases between them. The length of the CDR3 is 14 residues. Germline CDR1 KGHSH, CDR2 LQKENI. This CDR3 reads CASSPGGSDQPQHF. CDR3 sequence (DNA): TGTGCCAGCTCACCTGGGGGTTCCGATCAGCCCCAGCATTTT.

This clonotype was seen repeatedly, ten times or more. The gene calls are TRBV28 and TRBJ2-5; tentatively, D is TRBD1 (5 bases). Germline V gives CDR1 MDHEN, CDR2 SYDVKM. The CDR3 has 14 residues. V was cut by 3 bases and J by 5 bases, with 13 bases left in between. The CDR3 here is CASSLGPARETQYF. CDR3 coding DNA: TGTGCCAGCAGTTTGGGGCCGGCGCGGGAGACCCAGTACTTC.

This rearrangement joins TRBV5-1 to TRBJ2-7, with D tentatively TRBD2 (5 bases). V lost 2 bases and J 1 base, leaving 10 bases between the germline ends. Germline-derived CDR1 and CDR2 are SGHRS and YFSETQ. The CDR3 consists of 14 residues. As DNA, the CDR3 is TGCGCCAGCAGCTTTTTCGGGATATCCTACGAGCAGTACTTC. It translates to CASSFFGISYEQYF.

The chain carries TRBV18 and TRBJ1-4, with D maybe TRBD1 (5 bases). Germline CDR1 reads KGHSH; CDR2 reads LQKENI. This CDR3 has 13 amino acids. V was trimmed by 6 bases and J by 7 bases, leaving 12 bases between them. The CDR3 is CASSLKQGEKLFF. CDR3 coding DNA: TGTGCCAGCTCCCTCAAGCAGGGTGAAAAACTGTTTTTT.

CDR3 DNA sequence: TGCAGTGCAGGGACTAGCGGGAGGTACAATGAGCAGTTCTTC. Translating it yields CSAGTSGRYNEQFF. This chain joins TRBV20-1 and TRBJ2-1; 15 bases agree with TRBD2. CDR1 is DFQATT and CDR2 is SNEGSKA in the germline V gene (reference sequence). Trimming cost V 6 bases and J 4 bases; bases outside gene matches: 1. The CDR3 runs 14 residues.

The chain uses TRBV6-1 and TRBJ2-7; no reliable D call. The germline V and J ends were trimmed by 5 bases and 2 bases, with 13 bases remaining between them. The CDR3 length is 14 residues. The germline gives CDR1 MNHNS, CDR2 SASEGT. The CDR3 DNA sequence: TGTGCCAGCAGTCCCCGAAAGTACCCCTACGAGCAGTACTTC. It encodes CASSPRKYPYEQYF.

This clonotype was found many times. The V call is TRBV28, the J call TRBJ1-5, with D possibly matching TRBD1 (5 bases). CDR1 is MDHEN and CDR2 is SYDVKM in the germline V gene. The CDR3 loop spans 11 amino acids. The V and J ends lost 5 bases and 6 bases respectively, with 5 bases between them. Here the CDR3 reads CASSGGQPQHF. CDR3 nucleotides: TGTGCCAGCAGTGGGGGTCAGCCCCAGCATTTT.

This clonotype was found many times. This may be a read error: a much more frequent sequence differs by one nucleotide. V and J are TRBV2 and TRBJ2-5; D is unresolved. Trimming shortened V by 7 bases and J by 4 bases, and 4 bases separated the two germline ends. The germline CDR1 and CDR2 sequences are SNHLY and FYNNEI. This CDR3 comprises 10 residues. The CDR3 nucleotides read TGTGCCAGCAATGGAGAGACCCAGTACTTC. It codes for CASNGETQYF.

This clonotype was recorded many times. This chain joins TRBV20-1 and TRBJ1-5; 9 nucleotides line up with TRBD1. Germline V gene sequence: CDR1 DFQATT, CDR2 SNEGSKA (reference sequence). The CDR3 sequence is 15 residues long. Trimming took 5 bases from V and 2 from J; bases not matched to a gene: 7. CDR3 sequence (DNA): TGCAGTGCTGGACCGGGACAGGGTGGCAATCAGCCCCAGCATTTT. It translates to CSAGPGQGGNQPQHF.

With respect to this clonotype: Just one base apart from a much larger clone, this may be a read error. J is TRBJ1-5 and V is TRBV27, with D possibly being TRBD1 (6 bases). CDR1 is MNHEY, CDR2 SMNVEV, per germline (reference sequence). The CDR3 sequence is 15 residues long. The CDR3 DNA reads TGTGCCAGCACCCCCTCTGGACAGATCAATCAGTCCCAGCATTTT. As protein: CASTPSGQINQSQHF.

This clonotype showed up many times. J is TRBJ2-7 and V is TRBV29-1; no firm D call. The CDR3 spans 14 residues. The germline V and J ends were trimmed by 6 bases and 5 bases, with 20 bases remaining between them. Per germline, CDR1 SQVTM and CDR2 ANQGSEA. The CDR3 sequence: CSVVYLWNSNEQYF. For the CDR3, the DNA is TGCAGCGTCGTCTATCTTTGGAACTCAAACGAGCAGTACTTC.

The V gene is TRBV20-1, the J gene TRBJ2-7; 7 positions match TRBD2. Germline V gene sequence: CDR1 DFQATT, CDR2 SNEGSKA (reference sequence). This CDR3 has 12 amino acids. With V trimmed by 5 bases and J by 4 bases, 5 bases remained unmatched. The DNA of the CDR3 is TGCAGTGCTGTCGCGGGAGTTTACGAGCAGTACTTC. Amino acids: CSAVAGVYEQYF.

V usage is TRBV10-3 and J usage is TRBJ1-2; the D is unclear. This CDR3 comprises 11 residues. The ends were cut back, 2 bases at V and 8 bases at J, with 6 bases in the middle. Germline loops: CDR1 ENHRY, CDR2 SYGVKD. The CDR3 DNA reads TGTGCCATCAGTGAGGGGGAGGGCTACACCTTC. Translation gives CAISEGEGYTF.

The rearrangement joins TRBV5-1 to TRBJ2-3, with 8 positions matching TRBD1. J was trimmed by 2 bases and V by 4 bases; bases with no gene match: 3. The germline gives CDR1 SGHRS, CDR2 YFSETQ. The CDR3 extends over 14 amino acids. For the CDR3, the DNA is TGCGCCAGCAGCCGGGACAGGTACACAGATACGCAGTATTTT. Its protein is CASSRDRYTDTQYF.

This clonotype was found many times. The V gene is TRBV12-3 or TRBV12-4, the J gene TRBJ2-5; perhaps TRBD1 as D (6 bases). The V and J ends lost 1 base and 3 bases respectively, with 15 bases between them. The CDR3 contains 16 residues. CDR3 DNA sequence: TGTGCCAGCAGTTTAGATCTTCTTACAGGGAAAGAGACCCAGTACTTC. This encodes CASSLDLLTGKETQYF.

The chain links TRBV24-1 to TRBJ2-2, with 11 nucleotides matching TRBD1. Per the germline V gene, CDR1 is KGHDR and CDR2 is SFDVKD. The CDR3 covers 17 residues. Trimming removed 4 bases from V and 6 bases from J; junction bases left unmatched: 9. CDR3 coding DNA: TGTGCCACCAGTGACCCAAGTGGGGGACAGGGGGCCGGGGAGCTGTTTTTT. This encodes CATSDPSGGQGAGELFF.

The table lists this clonotype with many counts. This sequence joins TRBV12-3 or TRBV12-4 and TRBJ2-7, with a possible D match to TRBD2 (5 bases). Between the trimmed V and J ends, which lost 1 base and 9 bases, there was a span of 10 bases. This CDR3 has 12 residues. The CDR3 spells CASSLGGVRQYF. The CDR3 coding sequence is TGTGCCAGCAGTTTAGGGGGAGTTCGGCAGTACTTC.

The DNA of the CDR3 is TGTGCCAGCAGAAACCCGGGGGTATTCAAAAACATTCAGTACTTC. This sequence encodes CASRNPGVFKNIQYF. The chain links TRBV6-1 to TRBJ2-4; D is possibly TRBD2 (6 bases). V lost 6 bases, J lost 3 bases, and 15 bases lay in between. The CDR3 spans 15 residues. Germline-derived CDR1 and CDR2 are MNHNS and SASEGT.

This clonotype came up a few times. This sequence joins TRBV7-2 and TRBJ1-3; 7 nucleotides match TRBD1. Trimming removed 5 bases from V and 0 bases from J; junction bases left unmatched: 4. The CDR3 covers 15 residues. Looked up from germline, CDR1 is SGHTA and CDR2 is FQGNSA. The CDR3 nucleotides read TGTGCCAGCAGCCTGGGGACAGTCTCTGGAAACACCATATATTTT. As protein: CASSLGTVSGNTIYF.

The rearrangement joins TRBV10-3 to TRBJ2-2, with D uncertain. The CDR3 spans 12 residues. Germline CDR1 is ENHRY and CDR2 is SYGVKD. The germline V and J ends were trimmed by 7 bases and 5 bases, with 8 bases remaining between them. The CDR3 protein is CAIMDVTGELFF. CDR3 nucleotide sequence: TGTGCCATCATGGACGTTACCGGGGAGCTGTTTTTT.

The chain combines TRBV4-3 with TRBJ1-3; no clear D. CDR1 and CDR2 from the germline V gene are LGHNA and YSLEER. The CDR3 sequence is 15 residues long. Trimming stripped 0 bases from V and 0 bases from J, with 6 bases between. The CDR3 DNA reads TGCGCCAGCAGCCAAGATCACACCTCTGGAAACACCATATATTTT. It codes for CASSQDHTSGNTIYF.

This clonotype was seen a few times. The chain couples TRBV7-2 to TRBJ2-5, with 9 bases aligning to TRBD1. CDR1 SGHTA and CDR2 FQGNSA come from the germline V gene. The junction had 8 bases not matched to a gene; V was cut back by 4 bases and J by 2 bases. The CDR3 has 16 amino acids. Here the CDR3 reads CASSWGTGSGQETQYF. CDR3 DNA sequence: TGTGCCAGCAGCTGGGGGACAGGGTCAGGACAAGAGACCCAGTACTTC.